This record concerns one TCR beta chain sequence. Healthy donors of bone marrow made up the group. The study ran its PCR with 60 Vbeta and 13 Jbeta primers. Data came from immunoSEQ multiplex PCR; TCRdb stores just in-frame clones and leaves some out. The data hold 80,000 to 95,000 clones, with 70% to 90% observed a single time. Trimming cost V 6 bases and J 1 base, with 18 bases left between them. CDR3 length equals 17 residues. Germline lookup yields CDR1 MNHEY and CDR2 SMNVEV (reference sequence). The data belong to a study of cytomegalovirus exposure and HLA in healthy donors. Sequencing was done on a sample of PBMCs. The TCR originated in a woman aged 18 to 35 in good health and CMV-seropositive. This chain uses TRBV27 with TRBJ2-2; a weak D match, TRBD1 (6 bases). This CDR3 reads CASSLRRDTQNTGELFF. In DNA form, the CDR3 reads TGTGCCAGCAGCCTCCGACGGGACACCCAGAACACCGGGGAGCTGTTTTTT.